These 15 T cell receptor beta chains share one sample of origin, sequenced in a study of response to subunit inactivated influenza vaccine. TCRdb re-called the RT-PCR reads through MiXCR, storing one row per CDR3 protein. The repertoire holds about half a million distinct CDR3 sequences, with 7.6% as singletons. Sample: PBMCs from blood, taken roughly 24 months after vaccination. The source is a man aged 50-75 years who received an inactivated influenza vaccine.

In its sample, this clonotype was seen a few times. The rearrangement links TRBV7-2 to TRBJ1-1; D not certain. Germline-derived CDR1 and CDR2 are SGHTA and FQGNSA. The CDR3 extends over 11 amino acids. V was shortened by 3 bases and J by 8 bases, with 7 bases between the two germline ends. CDR3 loop: CASSFSIEAFF. Written as DNA, the CDR3 is TGTGCCAGCAGCTTCTCAATAGAAGCTTTCTTT.

V and J are TRBV29-1 and TRBJ2-7, with D maybe TRBD1 (6 bases). V gave up 5 bases and J gave up 3 bases, with 11 bases separating them. CDR1 is SQVTM and CDR2 is ANQGSEA in the germline V gene. CDR3 length: 12 amino acids. The CDR3 sequence is CSVRGQIYEQYF. In DNA, the CDR3 is TGCAGCGTTAGAGGACAGATCTACGAGCAGTACTTC.

The rearrangement uses TRBV20-1 and TRBJ2-1; 14 bases match TRBD2. Germline V CDR1 and CDR2: DFQATT, SNEGSKA (reference sequence). Losses at the gene ends were 3 bases for V and 10 bases for J; bases not matched to a gene: 2. The CDR3 spans 13 residues. The CDR3 region is CSARTSGRAEQFF. The CDR3 DNA reads TGCAGTGCTAGGACTAGCGGGAGGGCGGAGCAGTTCTTC.

This clonotype was seen more than once but under ten times. This chain links TRBV7-2 with TRBJ2-1, with 12 positions matching TRBD1. The junction had 7 bases not matched to a gene; V was cut back by 4 bases and J by 9 bases. Germline V gives CDR1 SGHTA, CDR2 FQGNSA. This CDR3 has 15 amino acids. CDR3 protein: CASSSRGTGGFEQFF. In nucleotides, the CDR3 is TGTGCCAGCAGCTCCCGTGGGACAGGGGGCTTTGAGCAGTTCTTC.

The rearrangement links TRBV6-1 to TRBJ1-1; D possibly corresponds to TRBD1 (5 bases). Trimming shortened V by 6 bases and J by 6 bases, and 17 bases separated the two germline ends. The CDR3 covers 14 residues. Germline V gives CDR1 MNHNS, CDR2 SASEGT. In DNA form, the CDR3 reads TGTGCCAGCAGCCGGACACCAAGGATCGCTGAAGCTTTCTTT. This translates into CASSRTPRIAEAFF.

J is TRBJ2-7 and V is TRBV20-1; tentative D call: TRBD2 (6 bases). Germline CDR1 DFQATT, CDR2 SNEGSKA (reference sequence). Deletions cut 3 bases from V and 3 bases from J, with 15 bases between. The CDR3 loop spans 14 amino acids. Written as DNA, the CDR3 is TGCAGTGCTAGGAGGGGACTGACTTTCTACGAGCAGTACTTC. It codes for CSARRGLTFYEQYF.

This clonotype was observed at least ten times. The rearrangement uses TRBV5-1 and TRBJ1-2, with D possibly TRBD1 on 5 matching bases. The germline V gene encodes CDR1 SGHRS and CDR2 YFSETQ. CDR3 length: 15 amino acids. The V and J ends lost 0 bases and 3 bases respectively, with 12 bases between them. The CDR3 reads CASSLEGKGHYGYTF. The CDR3 DNA follows: TGCGCCAGCAGCTTGGAGGGGAAGGGGCACTATGGCTACACCTTC.

A few counts support this clonotype. V and J are TRBV6-5 and TRBJ1-4; unclear D gene. Germline CDR1 and CDR2: MNHEY and SVGAGI. The CDR3 sequence is 15 residues long. V was trimmed by 0 bases and J by 7 bases, leaving 12 bases between them. The CDR3, as DNA: TGTGCCAGCAGTTACTCGAACCTTGGGAGTGAAAAACTGTTTTTT. It yields the protein CASSYSNLGSEKLFF.

This chain joins TRBV5-1 and TRBJ2-3; 8 positions agree with TRBD2. Germline V lookup: CDR1 SGHRS, CDR2 YFSETQ. Germline trimming cut 0 bases from V and 6 bases from J; bases unmatched to any gene: 6. CDR3 length: 15 amino acids. DNA for the CDR3: TGCGCCAGCAGCTTGGCCCGGGGGGGCCCCGATACGCAGTATTTT. It encodes CASSLARGGPDTQYF.

This clonotype was picked up a small number of times. The chain carries TRBV12-3 or TRBV12-4 and TRBJ1-1; 10 bases line up with TRBD1. The junction had 14 bases not matched to a gene; V was cut back by 6 bases and J by 10 bases. The CDR3 contains 15 residues. Here the CDR3 DNA reads TGTGCCAGCAGGGTGACAGGGGGCGTCTCGAAGGGAGCTTTCTTT. Protein sequence: CASRVTGGVSKGAFF.

The genes are TRBV5-1 and TRBJ2-2, with 11 bases that match TRBD2. CDR1 and CDR2 (germline): SGHRS, YFSETQ. The CDR3 is 17 residues long. V gave up 1 base and J gave up 4 bases; unmatched junction bases: 6. The CDR3 sequence: CASSLSLAGGSTGELFF. The CDR3 DNA reads as TGCGCCAGCAGCTTGTCGCTAGCGGGAGGCTCCACCGGGGAGCTGTTTTTT.

The genes are TRBV20-1 and TRBJ2-5; possible D gene TRBD1, 5 bases. Trimming took 0 bases from V and 5 from J, leaving 16 bases between them. In germline, CDR1 is DFQATT, CDR2 SNEGSKA (reference sequence). CDR3 size: 15 residues. CDR3 in DNA: TGCAGTGCTAGAGATCTGGGGCGGAGCGTGGAGACCCAGTACTTC. Its translation: CSARDLGRSVETQYF.

The chain is built from TRBV27 and TRBJ2-1; 7 bases agree with TRBD1. This CDR3 comprises 15 residues. J lost 5 bases, V lost 6 bases, and 10 bases had no gene match. Germline CDR1 MNHEY, CDR2 SMNVEV (reference sequence). In DNA form, the CDR3 reads TGTGCCAGCAGAGAAGGGACAGTAGCCGACAATGAGCAGTTCTTC. Protein product: CASREGTVADNEQFF.

This clonotype turned up a few times. The V call is TRBV9, the J call TRBJ2-7; 8 bases are a match to TRBD1. The CDR3 runs 13 residues. With V trimmed by 0 bases and J by 6 bases, 2 bases remained unmatched. The germline V gene encodes CDR1 SGDLS and CDR2 YYNGEE. The CDR3 nucleotides are TGTGCCAGCAGCGTAGAACAGGGGGGCGAGCAGTACTTC. It codes for CASSVEQGGEQYF.

This clonotype has only a few counts. The genes are TRBV5-1 and TRBJ2-3; no clear D gene. V lost 4 bases and J 0 bases, leaving 15 bases between the germline ends. The CDR3 extends over 16 amino acids. CDR1 SGHRS and CDR2 YFSETQ come from the germline V gene. The CDR3 DNA sequence: TGCGCCAGCAGCGAGGCCGGCCGGTCTAGCACAGATACGCAGTATTTT. This gives the protein CASSEAGRSSTDTQYF.